The clone carrying this TCR beta chain was detected only a few times. Its matching antigen is unknown. The entry originates in a study of type 1 regulatory T cells. Across the whole study: An in vitro protocol generated T-allo10, a Tr1-enriched, alloantigen-specific CD4 T cell product. Study results and limitations: Compared with non-Tr1 cells, Tr1 cells showed a narrower TCR repertoire.

TCRdb independently ran MiXCR on the reads; one entry per CDR3 protein. The sample carries about 42,000 distinct CDR3 sequences, more than 10% recorded once. Sequenced input: cultured non-Tr1 T cells, either the whole culture or a sorted T cell fraction (not recorded which). The receptor comes from a human donor in good health.

CDR3: CASSPWDTSSYNEQFF. Written as DNA, the CDR3 is TGTGCCAGCTCACCTTGGGACACCAGCTCCTACAATGAGCAGTTCTTC. The V gene is TRBV18, the J gene TRBJ2-1, with a possible D match to TRBD1 (6 bases). The CDR3 extends over 16 amino acids. Trimming took off 3 bases at V and 0 bases at J, with 12 bases between the two ends. Germline-derived CDR1 and CDR2 are KGHSH and LQKENI.